Listed below are T cell receptor beta chains from one sample, sequenced in a study of blood T cells in healthy people across ages. TCRdb independently ran MiXCR on the 5' RACE reads; one entry per CDR3 protein. The sample yields approximately 1,700,000 distinct CDR3 sequences, around 40% seen once. The sequencing sample was made of blood. These receptors originate from a human donor in good health. CDR3s include the opening cysteine and the closing phenylalanine or tryptophan. The D gene is left open where the match is weak. A row's size may be missing; if present it is once, few, many or a size class.

TRBD1 | TRBJ1-2 | - | TRBV18 | CASSPGTPGQGHHGYTF | TGTGCCAGCTCACCGGGGACCCCGGGACAGGGTCATCATGGCTACACCTTC
TRBD1 | TRBJ2-5 | - | TRBV24-1 | CATSDWAGGETQYF | TGTGCCACCAGTGATTGGGCAGGGGGAGAGACCCAGTACTTC
- | TRBJ1-2 | once | TRBV20-1 | CSARSSRQANYGYTF | TGCAGTGCTAGAAGTAGTAGACAAGCTAACTATGGCTACACCTTC
- | TRBJ2-5 | - | TRBV7-2 | CASSSGTRAETQYF | TGTGCCAGCAGCTCCGGGACTCGGGCTGAGACCCAGTACTTC
- | TRBJ2-3 | - | TRBV3-1 | CASSPRGVPPDTQYF | TGTGCCAGCAGCCCTAGGGGGGTTCCGCCAGATACGCAGTATTTT
- | TRBJ2-1 | few | TRBV6-5 | CASSSLGTYNEQFF | TGTGCCAGCAGTTCCCTTGGGACGTACAATGAGCAGTTCTTC
- | TRBJ1-2 | few | TRBV12-3/TRBV12-4 | CASSLNQHPYGYTF | TGTGCCAGCAGTTTAAACCAACACCCCTATGGCTACACCTTC
- | TRBJ2-1 | once | TRBV7-3 | CASSSQLGWEQFF | TGTGCCAGCAGCTCCCAGCTAGGTTGGGAGCAGTTCTTC
- | TRBJ1-5 | - | TRBV5-1 | CASSLEGTNLHF | TGCGCCAGCAGCTTGGAAGGTACGAATTTGCATTTT
- | TRBJ1-4 | few | TRBV20-1 | CSARSTIHEKLFF | TGCAGTGCTAGAAGTACGATCCATGAAAAACTGTTTTTT
- | TRBJ2-1 | - | TRBV3-1 | CASSQAGTRSNEQFF | TGTGCCAGCAGCCAAGCCGGGACCCGCAGCAATGAGCAGTTCTTC
TRBD2 | TRBJ2-7 | few | TRBV5-1 | CASSLRTSGTRSYEQYF | TGCGCCAGCAGCTTAAGGACTAGCGGGACTCGCTCCTACGAGCAGTACTTC
TRBD1 | TRBJ2-7 | - | TRBV9 | CASSAGGTGYEQYF | TGTGCCAGCAGCGCCGGTGGGACAGGATACGAGCAGTACTTC
TRBD2 | TRBJ2-5 | - | TRBV20-1 | CSAIDGGETQYF | TGCAGTGCAATCGACGGGGGGGAGACCCAGTACTTC
- | TRBJ2-7 | - | TRBV5-1 | CASSPGTQTYEQYF | TGCGCCAGCAGCCCTGGAACTCAAACCTACGAGCAGTACTTC
TRBD2 | TRBJ2-1 | - | TRBV4-2 | CASSHVGLALGNEQFF | TGTGCCAGCAGCCACGTCGGACTAGCGTTAGGCAATGAGCAGTTCTTC